Below, 3 T cell receptor beta chains from the same sample are listed, as sequenced in a study of shared clonotypes between healthy human individuals. Only in-frame clones appear in the TCRdb table, and some are missing; sequencing was by immunoSEQ multiplex PCR. This table has about 1.1 million clones, around 78% appearing once. The sample comprised memory CD4+ T cells from PBMCs. As for subset: CD45RA-negative fraction. The receptor set was obtained from a young man in good health. Some clones in this sample may be carry-over from other donors' samples.

The rearrangement uses TRBV9 and TRBJ2-3; 8 bases agree with TRBD2. CDR3 size: 16 residues. CDR1 and CDR2 (germline): SGDLS, YYNGEE. With V trimmed by 4 bases and J by 3 bases, 10 bases remained unmatched. CDR3 nucleotides: TGTGCCAGCAGCAACCGGGGGACTAGTCGGACAGATACGCAGTATTTT. It specifies CASSNRGTSRTDTQYF.

The V and J genes are TRBV7-7 and TRBJ2-1, with 7 bases aligning to TRBD1. The V segment lost 1 base and the J segment 8 bases; nucleotides outside the gene matches: 2. Germline CDR1 and CDR2: SSHAT and FNYEAQ (reference sequence). This CDR3 region has 13 residues. This CDR3 reads CASSLDQGDEQFF. The CDR3 DNA reads as TGTGCCAGCAGCTTAGACCAGGGGGATGAGCAGTTCTTC.

This clone occurred once. This chain uses TRBV5-1 with TRBJ2-3; 8 bases agree with TRBD2. The germline CDR1 and CDR2 sequences are SGHRS and YFSETQ. This CDR3 region has 20 residues. V lost 0 bases, J lost 0 bases, and 15 bases stayed unmatched. The CDR3 spells CASSLGLAGGSFRSTDTQYF. CDR3 coding DNA: TGCGCCAGCAGCTTGGGGCTAGCGGGCGGATCGTTTCGTAGCACAGATACGCAGTATTTT.